This TCR beta chain was found in a study of shared T cell receptors in the human thymus. CDR3 length equals 16 residues. From germline, CDR1 is SQVTM and CDR2 ANQGSEA. The junction had 16 bases not matched to a gene; V was cut back by 6 bases and J by 4 bases. The table came from immunoSEQ multiplex PCR; TCRdb's copy has only in-frame clones and leaves some out. The sample has 500,000 to 550,000 clones, 75% to 80% seen once. This clone was seen once. The same specimen was also included in a second study, on human thymus T cells. That paper adds: Serving as donors were healthy Finnish infants, each of whom was having open corrective surgery for congenital heart defects. Resections from corrective heart surgery provided thymus tissue. Thymic as well as blood repertoires seemed to favor certain V and J genes unevenly. Related research reported highly overlapping thymic repertoires among unrelated individuals.

The chain is built from TRBV29-1 and TRBJ2-7, with 9 bases fitting TRBD2. The sample comprised thymocytes. This TCR was recovered from a boy under two years old with a congenital heart defect. CDR3 coding DNA: TGCAGCGTAACCGGGACTGGCGGGAGGGGGGGTTACGAGCAGTACTTC. Protein: CSVTGTGGRGGYEQYF.